Included here is one TCR beta chain sequence, with context. This specimen belongs to a study of patients and donors after allogeneic stem cell transplantation. Unmatched junction bases numbered 5, after V lost 0 bases and J lost 1 base. The CDR3 has 15 amino acids. The germline gives CDR1 DFQATT, CDR2 SNEGSKA (reference sequence). MiXCR was run by TCRdb on the RT-PCR reads, yielding one entry per CDR3 protein. The sample gives roughly 250,000 distinct CDR3 sequences, 13% to 15% of which show up once; around a tenth is in the top ten. V and J are TRBV20-1 and TRBJ1-1; 7 bases are a match to TRBD1. This TCR came from a human donor who was either an allogeneic HSCT recipient or a stem cell or donor lymphocyte infusion donor (not recorded which). It is not recorded whose cells these are; they may come from a transplant donor. What was sequenced was blood, either unsorted or a sorted T cell fraction (not recorded which). CDR3 residues: CSARDRPGGNTEAFF. CDR3 DNA sequence: TGCAGTGCTAGAGATAGGCCAGGGGGGAACACTGAAGCTTTCTTT.